What follows describes a single T cell receptor (beta chain). This sample is drawn from a study of radiotherapy plus CTLA-4 blockade in lung cancer. The V gene's germline CDR1 is SGHTA and CDR2 FQGNSA. The CDR3 sequence is 14 residues long. Trimming cost V 6 bases and J 1 base, with 12 bases left between them. The data were produced by immunoSEQ multiplex PCR, yet TCRdb's version contains in-frame clones alone and is incomplete. The table records about 1,600 clones, about nine tenths of them present only once. The sample in question was tumor tissue, obtained from a patient treated with radiotherapy plus ipilimumab. The receptor comes from a human donor with non-small cell lung cancer who had a complete response to radiotherapy plus ipilimumab. The chain is built from TRBV7-2 and TRBJ1-1, with TRBD1 as a possible D gene (5 bases). CDR3 DNA sequence: TGTGCCAGCAGAGTAGGGGTAGGGAACACTGAAGCTTTCTTT. Protein sequence: CASRVGVGNTEAFF.